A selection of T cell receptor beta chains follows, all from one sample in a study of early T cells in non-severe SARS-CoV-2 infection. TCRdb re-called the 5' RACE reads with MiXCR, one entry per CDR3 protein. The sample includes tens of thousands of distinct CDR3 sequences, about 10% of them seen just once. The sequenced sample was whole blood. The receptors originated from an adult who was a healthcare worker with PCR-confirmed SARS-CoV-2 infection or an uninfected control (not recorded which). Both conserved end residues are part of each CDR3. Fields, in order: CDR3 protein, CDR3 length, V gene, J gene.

CDR3aa: CASSLQVSENTIYF; len: 14; v_gene: TRBV12-3/TRBV12-4; j_gene: TRBJ1-3
CDR3aa: CSGQVTDTQYF; len: 11; v_gene: TRBV29-1; j_gene: TRBJ2-3
CDR3aa: CASSYSIVEWGETQYF; len: 16; v_gene: TRBV6-2/TRBV6-3; j_gene: TRBJ2-5
CDR3aa: CASSPDSGRGDNEQFF; len: 16; v_gene: TRBV7-3; j_gene: TRBJ2-1
CDR3aa: CASSLSERSTDTQYF; len: 15; v_gene: TRBV9; j_gene: TRBJ2-3
CDR3aa: CASTLTGVQPQHF; len: 13; v_gene: TRBV2; j_gene: TRBJ1-5
CDR3aa: CASGTSSRNQPQHF; len: 14; v_gene: TRBV6-2/TRBV6-3; j_gene: TRBJ1-5
CDR3aa: CASSGRTGTGGSEQYF; len: 16; v_gene: TRBV7-9; j_gene: TRBJ2-7
CDR3aa: CASSSRTQNNEQFF; len: 14; v_gene: TRBV7-6; j_gene: TRBJ2-1
CDR3aa: CASSKTRGSKNTIYF; len: 15; v_gene: TRBV4-2; j_gene: TRBJ1-3
CDR3aa: CASRWTGGLGYTF; len: 13; v_gene: TRBV12-3/TRBV12-4; j_gene: TRBJ1-2
CDR3aa: CASSYPLYRVENTEAFF; len: 17; v_gene: TRBV6-2/TRBV6-3; j_gene: TRBJ1-1
CDR3aa: CSALQGSYGYTF; len: 12; v_gene: TRBV20-1; j_gene: TRBJ1-2
CDR3aa: CASRPTRGYGEQYF; len: 14; v_gene: TRBV6-1; j_gene: TRBJ2-7
CDR3aa: CATSDLGLAGANYNEQFF; len: 18; v_gene: TRBV24-1; j_gene: TRBJ2-1
CDR3aa: CAISTDRNEQFF; len: 12; v_gene: TRBV10-3; j_gene: TRBJ2-1